These 27 T cell receptor beta chains share one sample of origin, sequenced in a study of cytomegalovirus exposure and HLA in healthy donors. In the PCR, 60 Vbeta and 13 Jbeta primers were used. Method: immunoSEQ multiplex PCR; TCRdb's copy keeps in-frame clones and lacks some. In the table there are 150,000 to 200,000 clones, about 83% of which are singletons. What was sequenced was PBMCs. These receptors came from a girl aged 10-17 years in good health and CMV-seropositive.

V and J are TRBV18 and TRBJ1-1, with D maybe TRBD1 (5 bases). Germline V CDR1 and CDR2: KGHSH, LQKENI. The CDR3 is made up of 14 amino acids. Trimming pared 3 bases from V and 3 bases from J, leaving 11 bases between. CDR3 nucleotides: TGTGCCAGCTCACCTCAGGGCCCGGACACTGAAGCTTTCTTT. Translation: CASSPQGPDTEAFF.

This clone has a handful of counts. V gene TRBV5-6 combines with J gene TRBJ2-7; tentative D call: TRBD1 (6 bases). Germline V gene lookup returns CDR1 SGHDT and CDR2 YYEEEE. The CDR3 covers 14 residues. V shed 5 bases and J shed 2 bases, with 14 bases lying between them. DNA for the CDR3: TGTGCCAGCAGGAGTCGGGCAGGGGCCTACGAGCAGTACTTC. Amino acid sequence: CASRSRAGAYEQYF.

This sequence joins TRBV9 and TRBJ2-1, with TRBD2 matching 7 bases. V lost 4 bases, J lost 8 bases, and 15 bases stayed unmatched. Germline lookup yields CDR1 SGDLS and CDR2 YYNGEE. The CDR3 extends over 16 amino acids. The CDR3 protein is CASSLRGEGYFDEQFF. In DNA, the CDR3 is TGTGCCAGCAGCTTACGGGGGGAAGGTTACTTCGATGAGCAGTTCTTC.

This clone showed up just a few times. The J gene is TRBJ1-4, the V gene TRBV11-2; weak D call: TRBD1 (5 bases). This CDR3 has 15 residues. With 5 bases removed from V and 7 bases from J, the gap between germline ends came to 17 bases. Germline V gene sequence: CDR1 SGHAT, CDR2 FQNNGV. The CDR3 DNA follows: TGTGCCAGCAGCCCCCGGACCCAGGGTGGTGAAAAACTGTTTTTT. Its protein product is CASSPRTQGGEKLFF.

V gene TRBV7-9 combines with J gene TRBJ1-2; 11 nucleotides agree with TRBD1. CDR3 length: 14 amino acids. Germline CDR1 reads SEHNR; CDR2 reads FQNEAQ (reference sequence). V was pared by 6 bases and J by 8 bases, with 8 bases of the junction left unmatched. This CDR3 is CASRPGQGAGGYTF. CDR3 in DNA: TGTGCCAGCAGACCCGGACAGGGGGCTGGGGGCTACACCTTC.

V usage is TRBV4-1 and J usage is TRBJ1-2, with a tentative D call TRBD1 (6 bases). The CDR3 totals 16 residues. Trimming took 5 bases from V and 1 from J, leaving 17 bases between them. CDR1 and CDR2 from the germline V gene are MGHRA and YSYEKL. CDR3 sequence: CASSFDRTADNYGYTF. CDR3 DNA: TGCGCCAGCAGCTTCGATCGGACAGCCGATAACTATGGCTACACCTTC.

The rearrangement uses TRBV5-6 and TRBJ2-2; TRBD1 matches at 9 bases. This CDR3 has 16 amino acids. V lost 5 bases and J lost 2; bases outside the gene matches: 7. Germline V lookup: CDR1 SGHDT, CDR2 YYEEEE. The CDR3 spells CASRNRGLINTGELFF. The CDR3 DNA follows: TGTGCCAGCAGGAACAGGGGGCTAATTAACACCGGGGAGCTGTTTTTT.

The gene calls are TRBV9 and TRBJ2-5; 14 positions match TRBD2. CDR3 length: 16 amino acids. The ends lost 0 bases at V and 2 bases at J; junction bases unmatched: 0. From germline, CDR1 is SGDLS and CDR2 YYNGEE. The CDR3 here is CASSVGTSGGQETQYF. The CDR3 bases are TGTGCCAGCAGCGTAGGGACTAGCGGGGGGCAAGAGACCCAGTACTTC.

V is TRBV13 and J is TRBJ2-5, with TRBD1 matching 8 bases. The CDR3 loop spans 14 amino acids. Trimming at V came to 4 bases and at J to 4 bases, leaving 5 bases not matched to a gene. CDR1 PRHDT and CDR2 FYEKMQ come from the germline V gene (reference sequence). In DNA form, the CDR3 reads TGTGCCAGCAGCTCCAGGGGGCGCCGAGAGACCCAGTACTTC. Translating gives CASSSRGRRETQYF.

The rearrangement uses TRBV28 and TRBJ2-2; 7 bases line up with TRBD1. The CDR3 has 15 residues. With V trimmed by 6 bases and J by 8 bases, 12 bases remained unmatched. The germline CDR1 and CDR2 sequences are MDHEN and SYDVKM. CDR3 amino acids: CASSFFLQGIGELFF. The DNA of the CDR3 is TGTGCCAGCAGCTTCTTCTTACAGGGGATAGGGGAGCTGTTTTTT.

The V and J genes are TRBV6-6 and TRBJ1-4; 10 bases are a match to TRBD1. The CDR3 extends over 15 amino acids. V dropped 2 bases and J dropped 7; count of bases not matched to a gene: 4. Germline V gene sequence: CDR1 MNHNY, CDR2 SVGAGI (reference sequence). DNA for the CDR3: TGTGCCAGCAGTTACGGAGACAGGGGGCTTGAAAAACTGTTTTTT. This translates into CASSYGDRGLEKLFF.

This clone was counted only a few times. The chain has TRBV18 and TRBJ2-7; tentative D call: TRBD1 (6 bases). The CDR3 has 14 amino acids. Germline loops: CDR1 KGHSH, CDR2 LQKENI. Trimming left V 3 bases short and J 3 bases short, with 12 bases between. This chain's CDR3 is CASSPMGQLYEQYF. As DNA, the CDR3 is TGTGCCAGCTCACCGATGGGACAACTCTACGAGCAGTACTTC.

This chain uses TRBV7-9 with TRBJ1-3; 8 positions match TRBD1. Germline assignment: CDR1 SEHNR and CDR2 FQNEAQ (reference sequence). The CDR3 is made up of 17 amino acids. V was pared by 5 bases and J by 0 bases, with 9 bases of the junction left unmatched. The DNA for the CDR3 is TGTGCCAGCAGCACCAGGGGGCAAAAGGACTCTGGAAACACCATATATTTT. Translating gives CASSTRGQKDSGNTIYF. The variable domain in full, completed from reference TRBV7-9 and TRBJ1-3, reads DTGVSQNPRHKITKRGQNVTFRCDPISEHNRLYWYRQTLGQGPEFLTYFQNEAQLEKSRLLSDRFSAERPKGSFSTLEIQRTEQGDSAMYLCASSTRGQKDSGNTIYFGEGSWLTVV.

The chain is built from TRBV11-1 and TRBJ2-1; 7 positions match TRBD1. CDR3 length: 14 residues. Unmatched junction bases numbered 0, after V lost 3 bases and J lost 1 base. Germline-derived CDR1 and CDR2 are SGHAT and FQDESV (reference sequence). The CDR3 nucleotides are TGTGCCAGCAGCTTGGGACAGTCCTACAATGAGCAGTTCTTC. Translated: CASSLGQSYNEQFF.

This chain uses TRBV18 with TRBJ1-2; weak D call: TRBD1 (5 bases). CDR3 size: 15 residues. Germline V gene lookup returns CDR1 KGHSH and CDR2 LQKENI. The V gene lost 0 bases and the J gene lost 2 bases, with 10 bases spanning the gap. The CDR3: CASSPPGGANYGYTF. The CDR3 DNA reads TGTGCCAGCTCACCACCGGGCGGGGCGAACTATGGCTACACCTTC.

This clone was counted many times. The chain couples TRBV5-4 to TRBJ2-7, with 9 nucleotides matching TRBD2. The CDR3 length is 12 residues. V lost 4 bases and J lost 10; bases outside the gene matches: 6. Per the germline V gene, CDR1 is SGHNT and CDR2 is YYREEE (reference sequence). CDR3 sequence: CASSAGTSFQYF. As DNA, the CDR3 is TGTGCCAGCAGCGCCGGGACTAGCTTTCAGTACTTC.

The chain employs TRBV11-3 and TRBJ1-1; D is undetermined. There are 13 residues in the CDR3. Germline lookup yields CDR1 SGHNT and CDR2 YENEEA. The germline V and J ends were trimmed by 1 base and 0 bases, with 3 bases remaining between them. Here the CDR3 DNA reads TGTGCCAGCAGCTTAGCTGTGAACACTGAAGCTTTCTTT. It encodes CASSLAVNTEAFF.

This clone was detected once. J is TRBJ1-1 and V is TRBV14; D is possibly TRBD1 (6 bases). CDR1 and CDR2 (germline): SGHDN, FVKESK. The CDR3 has 15 amino acids. Trimming pared 1 base from V and 1 base from J, leaving 10 bases between. CDR3 region: CASSQVQGRNTEAFF. CDR3 in DNA: TGTGCCAGCAGCCAAGTTCAGGGGCGGAACACTGAAGCTTTCTTT.

This clone was picked up a small number of times. The chain employs TRBV30 and TRBJ1-1; a weak D match, TRBD1 (6 bases). The V and J ends lost 4 bases and 6 bases respectively, with 9 bases between them. In germline, CDR1 is GTSNPN, CDR2 SVGIG (reference sequence). The CDR3 has 11 residues. CDR3 DNA: TGTGCCTGGAAACAGGGCCCTGAAGCTTTCTTT. The encoded protein is CAWKQGPEAFF.

This sequence joins TRBV4-1 and TRBJ1-5; D unresolved. Germline V gene sequence: CDR1 MGHRA, CDR2 YSYEKL. V was pared by 3 bases and J by 5 bases, with 11 bases between. This CDR3 spans 14 amino acids. CDR3 residues: CASSQKIGHQPQHF. CDR3 DNA: TGCGCCAGCAGCCAGAAGATTGGCCATCAGCCCCAGCATTTT.

DNA for the CDR3: TGTGCCAGCAATCAACCCCTAGGGGGGGAAGGGGGCACTGAAGCTTTCTTT. Translating gives CASNQPLGGEGGTEAFF. V and J are TRBV2 and TRBJ1-1; possible D gene TRBD1, 6 bases. The CDR3 has 17 amino acids. Germline V gene sequence: CDR1 SNHLY, CDR2 FYNNEI. V lost 7 bases to trimming and J lost 4 bases, with 25 bases between them.

The chain combines TRBV9 with TRBJ1-2, with D unresolved. CDR3 size: 12 residues. The germline V gene has CDR1 SGDLS and CDR2 YYNGEE. V was pared by 5 bases and J by 7 bases, with 12 bases between. This CDR3 reads CASRPSAGGYTF. The CDR3 DNA follows: TGTGCCAGCAGGCCGAGTGCGGGTGGCTACACCTTC.

This chain links TRBV4-1 with TRBJ1-1; TRBD1 matches 7 bases. V was pared by 6 bases and J by 2 bases, with 6 bases of the junction left unmatched. CDR3 length: 14 residues. Looked up from germline, CDR1 is MGHRA and CDR2 is YSYEKL. Written as DNA, the CDR3 is TGCGCCAGCAGACCGGGACAGCTTAACACTGAAGCTTTCTTT. Its translation: CASRPGQLNTEAFF.

The V and J genes are TRBV2 and TRBJ1-4, with 8 nucleotides matching TRBD1. V was clipped by 5 bases and J by 7 bases; unmatched bases: 6. There are 14 residues in the CDR3. The germline V gene has CDR1 SNHLY and CDR2 FYNNEI. CDR3 DNA: TGTGCCAGCAGTCGGGACAGGAGCTCTGAAAAACTGTTTTTT. The encoded protein is CASSRDRSSEKLFF.

The V and J genes are TRBV15 and TRBJ1-1; D gene unclear. Trimming removed 3 bases from V and 1 base from J, with 6 bases in between. Germline CDR1 LNHNV, CDR2 YYDKDF (reference sequence). The CDR3 has 13 amino acids. CDR3 DNA: TGTGCCACCAGCAGCGCAGAGAACACTGAAGCTTTCTTT. Its protein product is CATSSAENTEAFF.

CDR3 DNA sequence: TGTGCCAGCAGCTGGACTAGCGGGGGGAAACAAGAGACCCAGTACTTC. This translates into CASSWTSGGKQETQYF. V gene TRBV11-2 combines with J gene TRBJ2-5; 14 bases are a match to TRBD2. The CDR3 is 16 amino acids. Germline V CDR1 and CDR2: SGHAT, FQNNGV. The V segment lost 4 bases and the J segment 2 bases; nucleotides outside the gene matches: 3.

This chain uses TRBV9 with TRBJ1-2, with a possible D match to TRBD1 (6 bases). Germline V gives CDR1 SGDLS, CDR2 YYNGEE. Trimming removed 3 bases at V and 6 bases at J, with 18 bases between. The CDR3 length is 15 residues. The CDR3, as DNA: TGTGCCAGCAGCGCGTGGGGGGGCGAAGGGAATGGCTACACCTTC. Its protein product is CASSAWGGEGNGYTF.